The next 20 T cell receptor beta chains were all read from a single sample in a study of human T cells and chemical hapten exposure. Time point here: patch test 3, about 24 weeks after DPC sensitization. Treatment here: therapeutic diphenylcyclopropenone sensitization with weekly scalp DPC. Each CDR3 protein gets one entry after TCRdb re-called the RACE reads with MiXCR. The sample has 50,000 to 80,000 distinct CDR3 sequences, 8% to 13% seen once. The sample consisted of whole blood, taken in connection with sensitization to the hapten diphenylcyclopropenone (DPC). The receptor source for this set is a woman under 40 with alopecia areata. Some clones in this sample may be carry-over from other donors' samples.

This clonotype was picked up many times. The chain couples TRBV7-8 to TRBJ1-5; D unresolved. The germline gives CDR1 SGHVS, CDR2 FQNEAQ. Deletions cut 1 base from V and 10 bases from J, with 11 bases between. This CDR3 is built from 13 residues. The CDR3 protein is CASSLEAGLPQHF. The CDR3 DNA is TGTGCCAGCAGCTTAGAGGCGGGCCTCCCCCAGCATTTT.

The genes are TRBV6-5 and TRBJ1-5; 8 positions match TRBD1. Per the germline V gene, CDR1 is MNHEY and CDR2 is SVGAGI. Unmatched junction bases numbered 9, after V lost 4 bases and J lost 4 bases. CDR3 size: 16 residues. In DNA, the CDR3 is TGTGCCAGCAGTTTCTCCTGGGACAGGAGGAATCAGCCCCAGCATTTT. This translates into CASSFSWDRRNQPQHF.

In this sample, this clonotype turned up many times. This chain uses TRBV18 with TRBJ2-5; 8 nucleotides match TRBD1. V lost 1 base to trimming and J lost 1 base; unmatched junction nucleotides: 2. This CDR3 region has 15 residues. CDR1 is KGHSH, CDR2 LQKENI, per germline. This CDR3 is CASSPRQGSQETQYF. The CDR3, as DNA: TGTGCCAGCTCACCACGACAGGGGTCCCAAGAGACCCAGTACTTC.

The sample holds a few counts of this clonotype. V and J are TRBV20-1 and TRBJ1-1, with D unclear. CDR1 is DFQATT, CDR2 SNEGSKA, per germline (reference sequence). The V gene lost 3 bases and the J gene lost 1 base, with 3 bases spanning the gap. CDR3 length: 11 residues. The CDR3 DNA follows: TGCAGTGCTAGGCAGAACACTGAAGCTTTCTTT. It specifies CSARQNTEAFF.

This clonotype was found many times. The rearrangement uses TRBV7-9 and TRBJ2-5, with 10 bases identical to TRBD2. The CDR3 loop spans 17 amino acids. Germline-derived CDR1 and CDR2 are SEHNR and FQNEAQ (reference sequence). The trim removed 0 bases at V and 1 base at J, leaving 5 bases unmatched. CDR3 bases: TGTGCCAGCAGCTTAGCAGCTAGCGGGGGAGTCCAAGAGACCCAGTACTTC. It encodes CASSLAASGGVQETQYF.

This clonotype was picked up a small number of times. The V and J genes are TRBV12-3 or TRBV12-4 and TRBJ2-3, with D possibly TRBD1 on 5 matching bases. V was pared by 6 bases and J by 5 bases, with 18 bases between. The CDR3 totals 15 residues. The CDR3 region is CASRLSLGRRDTQYF. CDR3 nucleotide sequence: TGTGCCAGCAGGTTATCTCTGGGGCGGAGAGATACGCAGTATTTT.

This rearrangement joins TRBV6-5 to TRBJ2-6, with D hard to call. The CDR3 loop spans 15 amino acids. Trimming shortened V by 6 bases and J by 0 bases, and 9 bases separated the two germline ends. Germline CDR1 is MNHEY and CDR2 is SVGAGI. The CDR3 sequence is CASSPASSGANVLTF. The CDR3 DNA reads TGTGCCAGCAGCCCGGCCTCCTCTGGGGCCAACGTCCTGACTTTC.

In its sample, this clonotype was seen a few times. The chain is built from TRBV7-6 and TRBJ2-3, with TRBD2 matching 7 bases. In germline, CDR1 is SGHVS, CDR2 FNYEAQ. V dropped 1 base and J dropped 2; count of bases not matched to a gene: 3. The CDR3 runs 15 residues. The CDR3 nucleotides are TGTGCCAGCAGCTTAGAAGCGGGGTACACAGATACGCAGTATTTT. Its translation is CASSLEAGYTDTQYF. Full variable domain (remainder filled in from reference TRBV7-6 and TRBJ2-3): GAGVSQSPRYKVTKRGQDVALRCDPISGHVSLYWYRQALGQGPEFLTYFNYEAQQDKSGLPNDRFSAERPEGSISTLTIQRTEQRDSAMYRCASSLEAGYTDTQYFGPGTRLTVL.

The chain combines TRBV28 with TRBJ1-6; perhaps TRBD1 as D (6 bases). Between the trimmed V and J ends, which lost 10 bases and 11 bases, there was a span of 12 bases. CDR1 is MDHEN, CDR2 SYDVKM, per germline. The CDR3 is 11 residues long. DNA for the CDR3: TGTGCCACAAGGGGGAATCCACCCCTCCACTTT. The encoded protein is CATRGNPPLHF. Full variable domain (missing parts from reference TRBV28 and TRBJ1-6): DVKVTQSSRYLVKRTGEKVFLECVQDMDHENMFWYRQDPGLGLRLIYFSYDVKMKEKGDIPEGYSVSREKKERFSLILESASTNQTSMYLCATRGNPPLHFGNGTRLTVT.

This clonotype turned up a few times. V gene TRBV29-1 combines with J gene TRBJ2-5; 7 nucleotides match TRBD2. Germline loops: CDR1 SQVTM, CDR2 ANQGSEA. The CDR3 spans 10 residues. Germline trimming cut 6 bases from V and 13 bases from J; bases unmatched to any gene: 8. As DNA, the CDR3 is TGCAGCGTAGCGGGACGGGGCTCGTACTTC. Its translation: CSVAGRGSYF.

The chain carries TRBV7-6 and TRBJ2-5; the D gene is possibly TRBD1 (6 bases). Looked up from germline, CDR1 is SGHVS and CDR2 is FNYEAQ. This CDR3 comprises 15 residues. The V end was cut by 5 bases, the J end by 2 bases, with 15 bases between. CDR3 in amino acids: CASSTQGSTQETQYF. CDR3 nucleotides: TGTGCCAGCAGCACACAGGGCTCCACTCAAGAGACCCAGTACTTC.

The genes are TRBV12-3 or TRBV12-4 and TRBJ1-6, with unresolved D. Trimming shortened V by 3 bases and J by 8 bases, and 8 bases separated the two germline ends. CDR3 length: 13 amino acids. The CDR3 DNA follows: TGTGCCAGCAGTTTGGCTATGGATTCACCCCTCCACTTT. This sequence encodes CASSLAMDSPLHF.

The genes are TRBV20-1 and TRBJ2-1, with D hard to call. Trimming shortened V by 1 base and J by 3 bases, and 10 bases separated the two germline ends. Germline V CDR1 and CDR2: DFQATT, SNEGSKA (reference sequence). The CDR3 has 14 amino acids. CDR3 nucleotides: TGCAGTGCTAGAGTCTACCAAGACTACAATGAGCAGTTCTTC. Translated, it gives CSARVYQDYNEQFF.

Only a few counts were recorded for this clonotype. V gene TRBV7-9 combines with J gene TRBJ2-5, with D possibly being TRBD2 (6 bases). Trimming shortened V by 5 bases and J by 0 bases, and 16 bases separated the two germline ends. This CDR3 contains 16 residues. CDR1 is SEHNR and CDR2 is FQNEAQ in the germline V gene (reference sequence). CDR3 nucleotides: TGTGCCAGCAGCCTGACCGATCGGGGGAACCAAGAGACCCAGTACTTC. It specifies CASSLTDRGNQETQYF.

About this clonotype itself: One junction end disagrees with the germline gene, perhaps due to a read error. The chain recombines TRBV6-5 with TRBJ2-2; no clear D gene. CDR1 and CDR2 (germline): MNHEY, SVGAGI. The CDR3 totals 15 residues. This CDR3 reads CASSYNFLNSGELFF. CDR3 nucleotides: TGTGCCAGCAGTTACAACTTTCTGAACTCCGGGGAGCTGTTTTTT.

Ten or more counts support this clonotype. This rearrangement joins TRBV18 to TRBJ2-1, with D tentatively TRBD2 (5 bases). V lost 3 bases, J lost 0 bases, and 6 bases lay in between. The CDR3 runs 14 residues. Germline CDR1 reads KGHSH; CDR2 reads LQKENI. The CDR3 DNA is TGTGCCAGCTCACCTACTAGCTCCTACAATGAGCAGTTCTTC. This translates into CASSPTSSYNEQFF.

This clonotype appeared many times. This chain uses TRBV9 with TRBJ1-1, with 7 positions matching TRBD1. Germline values: CDR1 SGDLS, CDR2 YYNGEE. The trim removed 4 bases at V and 5 bases at J, leaving 8 bases unmatched. CDR3 length equals 14 residues. CDR3 in DNA: TGTGCCAGCAGCACCACAGGGGACGGGACTGAAGCTTTCTTT. Its protein is CASSTTGDGTEAFF.

The V call is TRBV6-6, the J call TRBJ1-4; D remains ambiguous. The CDR3 is 14 amino acids. Trimming removed 0 bases from V and 6 bases from J, with 8 bases in between. Germline V gives CDR1 MNHNY, CDR2 SVGAGI (reference sequence). The CDR3 DNA sequence: TGTGCCAGCAGTTACTCAGGGTTGGATGAAAAACTGTTTTTT. It specifies CASSYSGLDEKLFF.

The chain employs TRBV9 and TRBJ2-3; D not certain. The CDR3 extends over 13 amino acids. The V gene lost 0 bases and the J gene lost 1 base, with 3 bases spanning the gap. Germline V lookup: CDR1 SGDLS, CDR2 YYNGEE. The CDR3 spells CASSVEGTDTQYF. The CDR3 coding sequence is TGTGCCAGCAGCGTAGAGGGCACAGATACGCAGTATTTT.

V usage is TRBV2 and J usage is TRBJ2-3, with TRBD1 as a possible D gene (6 bases). The V gene lost 5 bases and the J gene lost 4 bases, with 10 bases spanning the gap. This CDR3 region has 13 residues. Per the germline V gene, CDR1 is SNHLY and CDR2 is FYNNEI. The CDR3 nucleotides read TGTGCCAGCAGTTCCAGGGGAGCAGATACGCAGTATTTT. Protein: CASSSRGADTQYF.